This TCR beta chain is from a study of blood T cell repertoires in COVID-19. Study in general: Samples of COVID-19 (acute and convalescent) were obtained from the United States, Italy and Spain. Nucleic acid was either cDNA or gDNA, and it came from T cells, B-cell-depleted T cells, or PBMCs.

Losses at the gene ends were 6 bases for V and 6 bases for J; bases not matched to a gene: 6. The CDR3 is made up of 15 amino acids. CDR1 is LGHDT and CDR2 is YNNKEL in the germline V gene (reference sequence). Under the authors' procedure: Scientists estimated how many nucleated cells there were by amplifying reference gene primers. Some clones are missing from TCRdb's copy, which holds only in-frame ones; the method was immunoSEQ multiplex PCR. V, J and clone size are those of that table, while D and trimming were read from the DNA. The sample lists nearly 100,000 clones; approximately 88% were seen once.

V gene TRBV3-1 (or the pseudogene TRBV3-2) combines with J gene TRBJ2-1; 12 bases match TRBD2. The sequence was collected from a woman in her sixties with acute or convalescent COVID-19. Sequenced sample: peripheral blood. In DNA, the CDR3 is TGTGCCAGCAGGAACCTAGCGGGGGGGTTCAATGAGCAGTTCTTC. As protein: CASRNLAGGFNEQFF.